Following are 10 T cell receptor beta chains from one sample sequenced in a study of shared clonotypes between healthy human individuals (TCRdb year 2020). Receptor amplification or capture employed the immunoSEQ multiplex PCR assay. TCRdb limited this immuneACCESS table to in-frame rearrangements with V and J called. A share of clones is missing; checked studies link under half to unresolved V genes, and the rest is unexplained. Recorded for this sample are some 790,000 clones; 55% to 75% of them occurred a single time. The top ten constitute under 2% of the sample. The source material was memory CD4+ T cells sorted from blood. The sample's cell subset or site label is to be understood as: CD45RA-negative fraction. These receptors originate from a woman in her 30s in good health.

This chain uses TRBV11-2 with TRBJ2-2; 11 nucleotides align to TRBD2. J lost 5 bases, V lost 3 bases, and 8 bases had no gene match. Germline V gives CDR1 SGHAT, CDR2 FQNNGV. This CDR3 has 17 amino acids. Here the CDR3 reads CASSFLLAGVRTGELFF. The CDR3 region has the DNA TGTGCCAGCAGCTTTTTACTAGCGGGAGTACGGACCGGGGAGCTGTTTTTT.

This clone was counted once. The DNA for the CDR3 is TGTGCCAGCACGGCACCCGGGACAGGGTTTGAAAAACTGTTTTTT. This gives the protein CASTAPGTGFEKLFF. This chain connects TRBV28 to TRBJ1-4; 9 bases match TRBD1. Per germline, CDR1 MDHEN and CDR2 SYDVKM. The CDR3 runs 15 residues. V lost 7 bases to trimming and J lost 7 bases; unmatched junction nucleotides: 10.

This clone was picked up a small number of times. J is TRBJ2-7 and V is TRBV21-1; the DNA was not used to check the table's D call, TRBD2. TRBV21-1 is classified as a pseudogene. The CDR3 sequence is 14 residues long. As DNA, the CDR3 is TGTGCCAGCACCCGTGCGAGCGGGAGCGGAGAGCAGTACTTC. Protein product: CASTRASGSGEQYF.

V usage is TRBV6-5 and J usage is TRBJ1-5; D is unclear. Trimming left V 0 bases short and J 6 bases short, with 12 bases between. In germline, CDR1 is MNHEY, CDR2 SVGAGI. CDR3 size: 15 residues. CDR3 DNA sequence: TGTGCCAGCAGTTACTCGAGGTGGGGTAGTCAGCCCCAGCATTTT. Residues: CASSYSRWGSQPQHF.

The chain recombines TRBV6-5 with TRBJ1-2; D call uncertain. The CDR3 is made up of 15 amino acids. Germline-derived CDR1 and CDR2 are MNHEY and SVGAGI. The ends were cut back, 2 bases at V and 0 bases at J, with 10 bases in the middle. CDR3 coding DNA: TGTGCCAGCAGTTACGGTACAACAGCTAACTATGGCTACACCTTC. It specifies CASSYGTTANYGYTF.

The chain recombines TRBV14 with TRBJ1-2; 7 positions agree with TRBD1. V lost 3 bases, J lost 8 bases, and 9 bases stayed unmatched. The CDR3 consists of 14 residues. The germline CDR1 and CDR2 sequences are SGHDN and FVKESK. This CDR3 reads CASSQQQGSEGYTF. DNA of the CDR3: TGTGCCAGCAGCCAGCAACAGGGGTCCGAAGGCTACACCTTC.

Here the CDR3 reads CASSFGGSHYEQYF. For the CDR3, the DNA is TGTGCCAGCTCATTTGGCGGGAGCCATTACGAGCAGTACTTC. This chain connects TRBV18 to TRBJ2-7; 7 positions agree with TRBD2. Germline V gene data show CDR1 as KGHSH and CDR2 as LQKENI. This CDR3 is built from 14 residues. The J segment lost 4 bases and the V segment lost 5 bases, leaving 8 bases of the junction unmatched. Looking up the rest from reference TRBV18 and TRBJ2-7 gives the full variable domain: NAGVMQNPRHLVRRRGQEARLRCSPMKGHSHVYWYRQLPEEGLKFMVYLQKENIIDESGMPKERFSAEFPKEGPSILRIQQVVRGDSAAYFCASSFGGSHYEQYFGPGTRLTVT.

Turning to this clone: Other DNA sequences within the sample encode an identical CDR3. The chain recombines TRBV5-1 with TRBJ2-3; D is ambiguous. Germline assignment: CDR1 SGHRS and CDR2 YFSETQ. Deletions cut 4 bases from V and 0 bases from J, with 6 bases between. The CDR3 is 13 residues long. The CDR3 reads CASSAPSTDTQYF. DNA of the CDR3: TGCGCCAGCAGCGCACCCAGCACAGATACGCAGTATTTT. The full variable domain, in which reference TRBV5-1 and TRBJ2-3 provide the parts outside the CDR3, is KAGVTQTPRYLIKTRGQQVTLSCSPISGHRSVSWYQQTPGQGLQFLFEYFSETQRNKGNFPGRFSGRQFSNSRSEMNVSTLELGDSALYLCASSAPSTDTQYFGPGTRLTVL.

V is TRBV28 and J is TRBJ1-1; D not certain. This CDR3 is built from 15 residues. V lost 6 bases and J 1 base, leaving 15 bases between the germline ends. The germline V gene has CDR1 MDHEN and CDR2 SYDVKM. CDR3 sequence: CASSRRRRGNTEAFF. Written as DNA, the CDR3 is TGTGCCAGCAGCCGTCGTAGGAGAGGGAACACTGAAGCTTTCTTT.

The rearrangement links TRBV5-1 to TRBJ2-1; D might be TRBD2 (6 bases). The germline V gene has CDR1 SGHRS and CDR2 YFSETQ. Trimming shortened V by 0 bases and J by 7 bases, and 8 bases separated the two germline ends. CDR3 length: 13 residues. The CDR3 spells CASSLAGGNEQFF. CDR3 coding DNA: TGCGCCAGCAGCTTGGCCGGGGGTAATGAGCAGTTCTTC.